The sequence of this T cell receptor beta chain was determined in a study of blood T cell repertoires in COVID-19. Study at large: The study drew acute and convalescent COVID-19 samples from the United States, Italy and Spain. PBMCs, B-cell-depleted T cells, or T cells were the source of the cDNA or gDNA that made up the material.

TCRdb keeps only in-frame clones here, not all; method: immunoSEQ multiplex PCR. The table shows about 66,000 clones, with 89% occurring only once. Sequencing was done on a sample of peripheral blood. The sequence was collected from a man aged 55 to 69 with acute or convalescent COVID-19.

In DNA form, the CDR3 reads TGCGCCAGCACCCCGACAGGGAAGGCTGGAAACACCATATATTTT. This sequence encodes CASTPTGKAGNTIYF. V usage is TRBV5-1 and J usage is TRBJ1-3, with 7 bases matching TRBD1. Trimming removed 6 bases from V and 2 bases from J; junction bases left unmatched: 8. CDR1 is SGHRS and CDR2 is YFSETQ in the germline V gene. There are 15 residues in the CDR3.